These 10 T cell receptor beta chains came from one sample sequenced in a study of human T cells and chemical hapten exposure. Each CDR3 protein is one row after TCRdb ran MiXCR on the RACE reads. In the table there are fewer than 150,000 distinct CDR3 sequences, 13% of which are singletons. Sample time point: pre-sensitization, week 0. The treatment here: therapeutic diphenylcyclopropenone sensitization with weekly scalp DPC. This material consisted of whole blood, taken in connection with sensitization to the hapten diphenylcyclopropenone (DPC). The source is a woman aged 18-29 years with alopecia areata. Some clones in this sample may be carry-over from other donors' samples.

The chain recombines TRBV4-3 with TRBJ1-1; D not certain. The CDR3 has 17 residues. V was pared by 1 base and J by 1 base, with 16 bases between. Germline lookup yields CDR1 LGHNA and CDR2 YSLEER. The CDR3 region has the DNA TGCGCCAGCAGCCAAGTCCTAACCGGTGCCAGGAACACTGAAGCTTTCTTT. It yields the protein CASSQVLTGARNTEAFF.

The J gene is TRBJ2-1, the V gene TRBV6-2 or TRBV6-3; D is uncertain. Per the germline V gene, CDR1 is MNHEY and CDR2 is SVGEGT. The length of the CDR3 is 13 residues. V lost 6 bases, J lost 8 bases, and 14 bases lay in between. The CDR3 spells CASRPSALDEQFF. CDR3 nucleotide sequence: TGTGCCAGCAGACCTTCAGCCCTGGATGAGCAGTTCTTC.

This clonotype showed up just a few times. The gene calls are TRBV2 and TRBJ2-2; a weak D match, TRBD1 (5 bases). The CDR3 has 14 residues. The V end was cut by 10 bases, the J end by 6 bases, with 18 bases between. Germline CDR1 reads SNHLY; CDR2 reads FYNNEI. This chain's CDR3 is CATFSISGSGELFF. The CDR3 nucleotides are TGTGCCACCTTCAGCATATCAGGGTCCGGGGAGCTGTTTTTT.

There are many counts of this clonotype. The chain uses TRBV20-1 and TRBJ1-1, with a weak D call TRBD1 (6 bases). V lost 3 bases and J lost 3, with 17 bases in between. There are 15 residues in the CDR3. Germline loops: CDR1 DFQATT, CDR2 SNEGSKA (reference sequence). Here the CDR3 DNA reads TGCAGTGCTAGGGTCGGGGGGCTGGACTACACTGAAGCTTTCTTT. It yields the protein CSARVGGLDYTEAFF.

With regard to this clonotype: Relative to the germline gene, one junction end is altered; a read error may explain this. The chain carries TRBV20-1 and TRBJ2-2; D uncertain. CDR1 and CDR2 (germline): DFQATT, SNEGSKA (reference sequence). The CDR3 covers 13 residues. This chain's CDR3 is CSATLQNAGELFF. Here the CDR3 DNA reads TGCAGTGCTACTTTGCAGAACGCCGGGGAGCTGTTTTTT.

This clonotype was seen a few times. The chain recombines TRBV2 with TRBJ2-5, with D perhaps TRBD1 (5 bases). Germline V gives CDR1 SNHLY, CDR2 FYNNEI. V lost 6 bases and J lost 5, with 10 bases in between. CDR3 length equals 12 residues. CDR3 amino acids: CASRAAGETQYF. For the CDR3, the DNA is TGTGCCAGCAGGGCCGCAGGGGAGACCCAGTACTTC.

Remarks on this clonotype: A much larger clone is a single base away; this may be a read error. V and J are TRBV20-1 and TRBJ2-5; D could derive from TRBD1 or TRBD2 (5 bases each). The CDR3 contains 16 residues. Germline CDR1 is DFQATT and CDR2 is SNEGSKA (reference sequence). The ends were cut back, 5 bases at V and 1 base at J, with 20 bases in the middle. The CDR3 DNA sequence: TGCAGTGCTCTAGGACAAGGGTTGGGGGTCCAAGAGACCCAGTACTTC. It encodes CSALGQGLGVQETQYF.

This clonotype was seen only a few times. The rearrangement uses TRBV10-3 and TRBJ1-1, with D tentatively TRBD1 (5 bases). The CDR3 has 15 residues. V lost 8 bases and J 3 bases, leaving 19 bases between the germline ends. Germline V CDR1 and CDR2: ENHRY, SYGVKD. For the CDR3, the DNA is TGTGCCATCGCCAACCACCGGGACGGCCACACTGAAGCTTTCTTT. Its translation: CAIANHRDGHTEAFF.

This clonotype was detected many times. The chain has TRBV5-4 and TRBJ2-6; 8 bases match TRBD1. The junction had 10 bases not matched to a gene; V was cut back by 5 bases and J by 0 bases. Germline V gene sequence: CDR1 SGHNT, CDR2 YYREEE (reference sequence). The CDR3 totals 18 residues. The CDR3 loop is CASSSRTGIISGANVLTF. DNA of the CDR3: TGTGCCAGCAGTTCGCGGACAGGGATTATCTCTGGGGCCAACGTCCTGACTTTC.

This clonotype was observed at least ten times. The chain carries TRBV25-1 and TRBJ2-7; the D gene is possibly TRBD2 (5 bases). Germline values: CDR1 MGHDK, CDR2 SYGVNS. The V end lost 2 bases, the J end lost 5 bases, and 16 bases lay between the germline ends. This CDR3 region has 15 residues. The CDR3, as DNA: TGTGCCAGCAGTGAAGAAGCACTGGGGAGCCACGAGCAGTACTTC. Translation gives CASSEEALGSHEQYF.